This TCR beta chain is from a study of CD8 T cells in ankylosing spondylitis. This clonotype was observed at least ten times. The antigen remains undetermined. Quantitative 5'-RACE with molecular barcodes was used to make the TCR beta libraries. TCRdb independently ran MiXCR on the 5' RACE reads; one entry per CDR3 protein. This table holds tens of thousands of distinct CDR3 sequences, around 27% found once. The CDR3 runs 15 residues. The ends were cut back, 1 base at V and 0 bases at J, with 7 bases in the middle. Germline lookup yields CDR1 DFQATT and CDR2 SNEGSKA (reference sequence). Study-level findings and limits: The disease-linked clones had a CD8+ phenotype and low blood frequencies.

The V call is TRBV20-1, the J call TRBJ2-6; D is unclear. The receptor was derived from a male donor with ankylosing spondylitis or in good health (not recorded which). The specimen sequenced was blood, either unsorted or a sorted T cell fraction (not recorded which). The CDR3 region is CSARVRVSGANVLTF. CDR3 DNA sequence: TGCAGTGCTAGAGTCCGGGTCTCTGGGGCCAACGTCCTGACTTTC.